The clone carrying this T cell receptor beta chain has a single count. Its specificity is unknown. The sample originates from a study of vaccination effects on CD4 cells after COVID-19. The overall study: Sampling occurred a median 72 days post second dose, range 14 to 241. General study points: Clonal contraction was marked in infection- and vaccine-induced clones late after vaccination.

ViraFEST assay sequencing came after antigen-specific CD4+ T cells were expanded with viral peptide pools. Investigators separated out CD4+ T cells once 10 days of culture had passed. By PCR, the person was confirmed to have had SARS-CoV-2 infection between March and December 2020. Participants got two doses of BNT162b2 or mRNA-1273 vaccine. Repertoires were generated with immunoSEQ multiplex PCR, while TCRdb's copy carries only in-frame clones and drops some. The table includes over 15,000 clones, around 70% detected once. Germline V CDR1 and CDR2: KGHSH, LQKENI. J lost 3 bases, V lost 6 bases, and 11 bases had no gene match. CDR3 length: 16 amino acids.

This sample comprised CD4+ T cells from PBMCs cultured with SARS-CoV-2 spike peptides, obtained after COVID-19 vaccination. The TCR comes from a human donor who had a prior SARS-CoV-2 infection. The chain has TRBV18 and TRBJ1-5, with 7 bases aligning to TRBD1. CDR3 sequence: CASSPGGGGHNQPQHF. The DNA for the CDR3 is TGTGCCAGCTCCCCCGGGGGAGGGGGCCACAATCAGCCCCAGCATTTT. Looking up the rest from reference TRBV18 and TRBJ1-5 gives the full variable domain: NAGVMQNPRHLVRRRGQEARLRCSPMKGHSHVYWYRQLPEEGLKFMVYLQKENIIDESGMPKERFSAEFPKEGPSILRIQQVVRGDSAAYFCASSPGGGGHNQPQHFGDGTRLSIL.